Below, 17 T cell receptor beta chains from the same sample are listed, as sequenced in a study of identifying expanded T cells in peripheral blood. The assay was immunoSEQ multiplex PCR, and TCRdb's table has in-frame clones only and misses some. This table has approximately 86,000 clones, roughly 84% appearing once. Sequenced material: blood. These receptors all come from a person aged 18 to 75 in good health.

V usage is TRBV7-2 and J usage is TRBJ1-2; a weak D match, TRBD1 (6 bases). V lost 5 bases, J lost 4 bases, and 14 bases lay in between. This CDR3 region has 14 residues. Germline V gene lookup returns CDR1 SGHTA and CDR2 FQGNSA. The CDR3 is CASSGQLQSYGYTF. CDR3 bases: TGTGCCAGCAGCGGACAGCTTCAGTCCTATGGCTACACCTTC.

In this sample, this clone turned up once. The chain couples TRBV9 to TRBJ2-2; TRBD2 aligns across 8 bases. Germline assignment: CDR1 SGDLS and CDR2 YYNGEE. The CDR3 has 15 residues. The trim removed 4 bases at V and 5 bases at J, leaving 7 bases unmatched. The CDR3, as DNA: TGTGCCAGCAGCCCGGGGGGGGCTGGAACCGGGGAGCTGTTTTTT. This sequence encodes CASSPGGAGTGELFF. The complete variable domain, with remaining parts taken from reference TRBV9 and TRBJ2-2, reads DSGVTQTPKHLITATGQRVTLRCSPRSGDLSVYWYQQSLDQGLQFLIQYYNGEERAKGNILERFSAQQFPDLHSELNLSSLELGDSALYFCASSPGGAGTGELFFGEGSRLTVL.

This clone was found a few times. The chain uses TRBV10-3 and TRBJ1-6; D is undetermined. The CDR3 has 13 amino acids. The V end was cut by 11 bases, the J end by 7 bases, with 15 bases between. Germline CDR1 reads ENHRY; CDR2 reads SYGVKD. CDR3 in amino acids: CARRRTENSPLHF. For the CDR3, the DNA is TGTGCCCGTCGAAGGACCGAGAATTCACCCCTCCACTTT.

The CDR3 is CASSFTGGRKLNTEAFF. For the CDR3, the DNA is TGTGCCAGCAGCTTTACAGGGGGTCGCAAACTGAACACTGAAGCTTTCTTT. This chain connects TRBV7-2 to TRBJ1-1; 8 nucleotides align to TRBD1. The V gene's germline CDR1 is SGHTA and CDR2 FQGNSA. The CDR3 contains 17 residues. Trimming at V came to 3 bases and at J to 0 bases, leaving 9 bases not matched to a gene.

This clone appeared a few times. This chain connects TRBV6-4 to TRBJ1-1, with a tentative D call TRBD1 (5 bases). The CDR3 sequence is 13 residues long. V was trimmed by 6 bases and J by 0 bases, leaving 8 bases between them. CDR1 is MRHNA, CDR2 SNTAGT, per germline. The CDR3, as DNA: TGTGCCAGCAGCAGGGAAATGAACACTGAAGCTTTCTTT. This sequence encodes CASSREMNTEAFF.

The V call is TRBV4-3, the J call TRBJ2-3; 8 bases are a match to TRBD2. The CDR3 has 16 residues. Germline CDR1 LGHNA, CDR2 YSLEER. The junction had 11 bases not matched to a gene; V was cut back by 4 bases and J by 5 bases. The CDR3 DNA follows: TGCGCCAGCAGCCTCTTTAGCGGGGCGGGGGGAGATACGCAGTATTTT. Encoded protein: CASSLFSGAGGDTQYF.

This sequence joins TRBV28 and TRBJ1-3; 8 bases align to TRBD1. Germline V gives CDR1 MDHEN, CDR2 SYDVKM. The CDR3 runs 16 residues. V shed 6 bases and J 1 base; nucleotides not matched to a gene: 8. CDR3 sequence: CASRYRNRGSGNTIYF. As DNA, the CDR3 is TGTGCCAGCAGATATCGGAACAGGGGGTCTGGAAACACCATATATTTT. Variable domain in full (rest from reference TRBV28 and TRBJ1-3): DVKVTQSSRYLVKRTGEKVFLECVQDMDHENMFWYRQDPGLGLRLIYFSYDVKMKEKGDIPEGYSVSREKKERFSLILESASTNQTSMYLCASRYRNRGSGNTIYFGEGSWLTVV.

The chain has TRBV7-9 and TRBJ1-2; TRBD1 aligns across 8 bases. V was clipped by 5 bases and J by 8 bases; unmatched bases: 16. The germline gives CDR1 SEHNR, CDR2 FQNEAQ (reference sequence). The CDR3 runs 16 residues. The chain's CDR3 is CASSPWTGMASRGYTF. The CDR3 DNA reads as TGTGCCAGCAGCCCATGGACAGGGATGGCGTCGAGAGGCTACACCTTC.

This clone was recorded once. This chain uses TRBV9 with TRBJ2-3; D not certain. The CDR3 spans 16 residues. V shed 0 bases and J shed 2 bases, with 13 bases lying between them. Germline lookup yields CDR1 SGDLS and CDR2 YYNGEE. The CDR3: CASSVEPHRHTDTQYF. The CDR3, as DNA: TGTGCCAGCAGCGTAGAGCCCCATAGGCACACAGATACGCAGTATTTT.

The chain couples TRBV5-1 to TRBJ1-1; TRBD1 is a possible D gene (5 bases). Germline V gene data show CDR1 as SGHRS and CDR2 as YFSETQ. Trimming removed 7 bases from V and 5 bases from J, with 21 bases in between. The CDR3 loop spans 15 amino acids. The CDR3 DNA reads TGCGCCAGCCAGCCGAGCCAGGGAGTAAAGACTGAAGCTTTCTTT. The encoded protein is CASQPSQGVKTEAFF.

This clone came up once. This rearrangement joins TRBV4-3 to TRBJ1-5; no clear D gene. Between the trimmed V and J ends, which lost 0 bases and 3 bases, there was a span of 9 bases. The CDR3 sequence is 15 residues long. CDR1 and CDR2 from the germline V gene are LGHNA and YSLEER. The DNA of the CDR3 is TGCGCCAGCAGCCAAGAGAGAAGCTTCAATCAGCCCCAGCATTTT. Amino acids: CASSQERSFNQPQHF.

This clone showed up just a few times. The chain employs TRBV5-5 and TRBJ1-1; D uncertain. The length of the CDR3 is 15 residues. Germline loops: CDR1 SGHKS, CDR2 YYEKEE (reference sequence). The V end lost 2 bases, the J end lost 1 base, and 12 bases lay between the germline ends. In DNA, the CDR3 is TGTGCCAGCAGCTTTTCAATAGGATGGAACACTGAAGCTTTCTTT. Its protein is CASSFSIGWNTEAFF.

The chain combines TRBV6-5 with TRBJ1-2; no reliable D call. CDR1 is MNHEY and CDR2 is SVGAGI in the germline V gene. The CDR3 covers 14 residues. Trimming removed 5 bases at V and 0 bases at J, with 10 bases between. CDR3: CASSRSSANYGYTF. The CDR3 DNA is TGTGCCAGCAGTCGGAGTTCCGCTAACTATGGCTACACCTTC.

This clone is a singleton in its sample. The chain is built from TRBV7-2 and TRBJ2-5; TRBD1 agrees at 9 bases. V lost 3 bases, J lost 5 bases, and 10 bases stayed unmatched. Germline CDR1 reads SGHTA; CDR2 reads FQGNSA. This CDR3 region has 16 residues. CDR3 DNA sequence: TGTGCCAGCAGCTTGGGTGGGGACAGGGCCACGGAGACCCAGTACTTC. This encodes CASSLGGDRATETQYF.

V and J are TRBV5-4 and TRBJ1-1; 8 bases map to TRBD1. Unmatched junction bases numbered 1, after V lost 7 bases and J lost 2 bases. This CDR3 spans 12 amino acids. CDR1 and CDR2 from the germline V gene are SGHNT and YYREEE (reference sequence). The CDR3 region is CASGTGNTEAFF. The CDR3 DNA sequence: TGTGCCAGCGGGACAGGAAACACTGAAGCTTTCTTT.

The gene calls are TRBV5-1 and TRBJ2-2, with a weak D call TRBD1 (5 bases). The germline CDR1 and CDR2 sequences are SGHRS and YFSETQ. The CDR3 is 14 amino acids. V lost 0 bases and J 6 bases, leaving 9 bases between the germline ends. CDR3 coding DNA: TGCGCCAGCAGCTTGGACAGGCCCGCCGGGGAGCTGTTTTTT. Amino acids: CASSLDRPAGELFF.

The DNA of the CDR3 is TGCGCCAGCAGCCCCCGGACAGGGGGAAACACCATATATTTT. This encodes CASSPRTGGNTIYF. This rearrangement joins TRBV4-3 to TRBJ1-3; TRBD1 aligns across 8 bases. This CDR3 has 14 residues. Trimming at V came to 4 bases and at J to 4 bases, leaving 3 bases not matched to a gene. Germline loops: CDR1 LGHNA, CDR2 YSLEER.